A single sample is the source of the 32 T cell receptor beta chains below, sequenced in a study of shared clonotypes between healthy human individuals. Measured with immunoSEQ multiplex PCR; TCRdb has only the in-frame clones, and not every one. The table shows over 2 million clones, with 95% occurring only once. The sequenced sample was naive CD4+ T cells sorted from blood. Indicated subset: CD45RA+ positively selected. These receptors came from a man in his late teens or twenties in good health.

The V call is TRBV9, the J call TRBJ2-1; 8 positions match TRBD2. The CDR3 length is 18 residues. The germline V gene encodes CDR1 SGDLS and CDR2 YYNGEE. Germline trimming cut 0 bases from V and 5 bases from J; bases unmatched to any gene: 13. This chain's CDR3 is CASSVAPPTSGGNNEQFF. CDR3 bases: TGTGCCAGCAGCGTAGCTCCCCCCACTAGCGGTGGGAACAATGAGCAGTTCTTC.

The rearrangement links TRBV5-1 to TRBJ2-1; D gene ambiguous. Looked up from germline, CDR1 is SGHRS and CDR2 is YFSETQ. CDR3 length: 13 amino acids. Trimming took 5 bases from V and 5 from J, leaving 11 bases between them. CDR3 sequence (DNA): TGCGCCAGCAGTGGAGAGAATGACAATGAGCAGTTCTTC. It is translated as CASSGENDNEQFF.

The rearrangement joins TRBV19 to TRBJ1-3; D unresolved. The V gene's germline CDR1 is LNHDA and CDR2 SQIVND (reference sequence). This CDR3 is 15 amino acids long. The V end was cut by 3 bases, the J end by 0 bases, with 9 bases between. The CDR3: CASSIGRTSGNTIYF. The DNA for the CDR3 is TGTGCCAGTAGTATTGGCAGGACCTCTGGAAACACCATATATTTT.

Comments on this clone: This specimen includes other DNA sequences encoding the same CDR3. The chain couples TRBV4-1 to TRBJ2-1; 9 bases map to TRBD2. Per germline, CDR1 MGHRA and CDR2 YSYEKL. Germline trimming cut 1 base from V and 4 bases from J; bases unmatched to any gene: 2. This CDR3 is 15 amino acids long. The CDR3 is CASSQGLAGYNEQFF. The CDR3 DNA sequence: TGCGCCAGCAGCCAAGGCCTAGCGGGGTACAATGAGCAGTTCTTC.

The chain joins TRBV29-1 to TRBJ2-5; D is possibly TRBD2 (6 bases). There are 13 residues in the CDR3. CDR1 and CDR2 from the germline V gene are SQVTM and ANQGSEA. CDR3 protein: CTTQGGAQETQYF. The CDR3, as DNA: TGCACCACGCAAGGAGGGGCCCAAGAGACCCAGTACTTC.

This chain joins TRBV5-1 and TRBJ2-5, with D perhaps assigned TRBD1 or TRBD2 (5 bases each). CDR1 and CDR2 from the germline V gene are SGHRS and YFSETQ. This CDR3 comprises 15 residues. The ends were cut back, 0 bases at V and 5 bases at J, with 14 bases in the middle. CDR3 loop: CASSLAGASMETQYF. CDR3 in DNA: TGCGCCAGCAGCTTGGCCGGGGCCTCCATGGAGACCCAGTACTTC.

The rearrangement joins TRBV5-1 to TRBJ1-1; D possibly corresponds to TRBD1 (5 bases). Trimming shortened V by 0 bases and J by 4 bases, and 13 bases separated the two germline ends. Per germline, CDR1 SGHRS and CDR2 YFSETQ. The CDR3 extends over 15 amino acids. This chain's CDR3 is CASSLASGASTEAFF. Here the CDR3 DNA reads TGCGCCAGCAGCTTGGCCAGCGGGGCGAGCACTGAAGCTTTCTTT. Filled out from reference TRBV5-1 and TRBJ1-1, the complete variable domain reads KAGVTQTPRYLIKTRGQQVTLSCSPISGHRSVSWYQQTPGQGLQFLFEYFSETQRNKGNFPGRFSGRQFSNSRSEMNVSTLELGDSALYLCASSLASGASTEAFFGQGTRLTVV.

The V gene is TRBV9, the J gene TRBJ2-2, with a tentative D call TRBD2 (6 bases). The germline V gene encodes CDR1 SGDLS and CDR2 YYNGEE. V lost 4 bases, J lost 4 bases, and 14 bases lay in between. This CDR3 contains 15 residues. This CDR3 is CASSPRLVSTGELFF. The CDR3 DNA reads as TGTGCCAGCAGCCCTCGACTAGTTTCCACCGGGGAGCTGTTTTTT.

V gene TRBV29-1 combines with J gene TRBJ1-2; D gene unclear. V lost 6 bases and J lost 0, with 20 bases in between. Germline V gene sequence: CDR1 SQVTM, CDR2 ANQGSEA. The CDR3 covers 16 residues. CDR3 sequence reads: CSVGPSQERANYGYTF. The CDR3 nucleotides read TGCAGCGTGGGTCCTTCTCAGGAGAGAGCTAACTATGGCTACACCTTC.

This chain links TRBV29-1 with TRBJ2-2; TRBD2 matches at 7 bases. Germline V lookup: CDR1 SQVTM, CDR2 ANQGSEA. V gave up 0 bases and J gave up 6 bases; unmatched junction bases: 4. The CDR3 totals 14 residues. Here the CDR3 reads CSVEDRRGAGELFF. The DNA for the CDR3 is TGCAGCGTTGAAGATCGTCGGGGGGCCGGGGAGCTGTTTTTT.

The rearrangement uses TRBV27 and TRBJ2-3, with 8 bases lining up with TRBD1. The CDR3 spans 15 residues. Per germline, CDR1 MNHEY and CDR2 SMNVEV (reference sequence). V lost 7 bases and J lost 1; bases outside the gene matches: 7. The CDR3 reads CASISQGVGTDTQYF. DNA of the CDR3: TGTGCCAGCATCTCACAGGGGGTCGGCACAGATACGCAGTATTTT.

This CDR3 is CASSWGTGMGNSPLHF. For the CDR3, the DNA is TGCGCCAGCAGCTGGGGGACAGGGATGGGTAATTCACCCCTCCACTTT. The rearrangement uses TRBV5-1 and TRBJ1-6, with 9 bases fitting TRBD1. V lost 3 bases, J lost 6 bases, and 7 bases stayed unmatched. This CDR3 contains 16 residues. Germline CDR1 reads SGHRS; CDR2 reads YFSETQ.

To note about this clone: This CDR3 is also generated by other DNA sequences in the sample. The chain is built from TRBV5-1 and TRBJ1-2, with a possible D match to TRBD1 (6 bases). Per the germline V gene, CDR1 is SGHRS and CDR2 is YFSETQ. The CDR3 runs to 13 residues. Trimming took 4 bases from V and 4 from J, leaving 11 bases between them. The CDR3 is CASSAGQSYGYTF. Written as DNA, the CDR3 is TGCGCCAGCAGCGCCGGACAGTCCTATGGCTACACCTTC.

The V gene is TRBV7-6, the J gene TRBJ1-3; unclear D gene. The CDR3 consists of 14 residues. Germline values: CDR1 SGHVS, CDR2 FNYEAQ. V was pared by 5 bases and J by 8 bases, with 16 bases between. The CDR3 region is CASSRRASRDTIYF. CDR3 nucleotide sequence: TGTGCCAGCAGCCGGAGGGCCTCACGGGACACCATATATTTT.

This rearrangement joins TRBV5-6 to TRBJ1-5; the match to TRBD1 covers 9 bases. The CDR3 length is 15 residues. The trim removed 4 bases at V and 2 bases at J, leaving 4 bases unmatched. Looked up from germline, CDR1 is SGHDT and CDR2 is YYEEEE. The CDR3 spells CASSGGTGRNQPQHF. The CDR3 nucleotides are TGTGCCAGCAGCGGGGGGACAGGGCGCAATCAGCCCCAGCATTTT. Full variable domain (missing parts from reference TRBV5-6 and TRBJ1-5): DAGVTQSPTHLIKTRGQQVTLRCSPKSGHDTVSWYQQALGQGPQFIFQYYEEEERQRGNFPDRFSGHQFPNYSSELNVNALLLGDSALYLCASSGGTGRNQPQHFGDGTRLSIL.

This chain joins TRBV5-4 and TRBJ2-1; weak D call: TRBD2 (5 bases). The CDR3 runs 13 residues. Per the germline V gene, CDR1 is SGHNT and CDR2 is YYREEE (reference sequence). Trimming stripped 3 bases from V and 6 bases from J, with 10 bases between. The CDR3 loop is CASSSKTSNEQFF. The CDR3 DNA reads TGTGCCAGCAGCTCCAAAACTAGCAATGAGCAGTTCTTC.

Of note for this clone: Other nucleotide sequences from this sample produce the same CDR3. For the CDR3, the DNA is TGTGCCAGCAGTCTAAAGGGGGGCTATGGCTACACCTTC. Translating it yields CASSLKGGYGYTF. This sequence joins TRBV28 and TRBJ1-2, with TRBD1 as a possible D gene (6 bases). CDR3 length: 13 amino acids. Germline V CDR1 and CDR2: MDHEN, SYDVKM. The V end lost 5 bases, the J end lost 4 bases, and 11 bases lay between the germline ends.

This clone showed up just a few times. The CDR3 reads CASSLVVGSSYTF. CDR3 nucleotides: TGTGCCAGCAGTTTGGTGGTGGGCTCATCCTACACCTTC. The V and J genes are TRBV28 and TRBJ1-2; no clear D gene. The V gene lost 3 bases and the J gene lost 10 bases, with 15 bases spanning the gap. The CDR3 sequence is 13 residues long. CDR1 is MDHEN and CDR2 is SYDVKM in the germline V gene.

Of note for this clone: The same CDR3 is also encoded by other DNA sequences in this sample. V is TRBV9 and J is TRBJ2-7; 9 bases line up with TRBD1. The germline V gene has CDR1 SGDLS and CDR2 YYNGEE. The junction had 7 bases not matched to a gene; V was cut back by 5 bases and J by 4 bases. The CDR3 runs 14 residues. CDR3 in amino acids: CASSPGTGSYEQYF. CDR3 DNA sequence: TGTGCCAGCAGTCCAGGGACAGGGAGTTACGAGCAGTACTTC.

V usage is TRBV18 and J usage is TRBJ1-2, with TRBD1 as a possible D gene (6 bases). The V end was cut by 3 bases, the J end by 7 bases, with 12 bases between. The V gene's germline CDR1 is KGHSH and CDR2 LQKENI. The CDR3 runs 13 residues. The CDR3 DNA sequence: TGTGCCAGCTCACCCGGTGAGGGGGTTGGCTACACCTTC. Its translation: CASSPGEGVGYTF.

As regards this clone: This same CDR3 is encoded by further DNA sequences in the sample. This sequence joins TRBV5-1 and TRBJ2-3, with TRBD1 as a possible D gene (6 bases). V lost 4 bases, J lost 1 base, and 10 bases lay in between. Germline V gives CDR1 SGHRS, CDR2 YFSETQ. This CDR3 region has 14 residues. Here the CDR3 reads CASSLRQGTDTQYF. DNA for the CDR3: TGCGCCAGCAGCCTACGACAGGGCACAGATACGCAGTATTTT.

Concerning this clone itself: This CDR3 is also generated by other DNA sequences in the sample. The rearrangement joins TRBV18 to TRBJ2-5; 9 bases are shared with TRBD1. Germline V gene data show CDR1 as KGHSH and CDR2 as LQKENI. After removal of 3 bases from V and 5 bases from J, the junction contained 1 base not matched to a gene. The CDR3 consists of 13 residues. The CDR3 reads CASSPGTGETQYF. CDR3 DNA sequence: TGTGCCAGCTCACCGGGGACAGGGGAGACCCAGTACTTC.

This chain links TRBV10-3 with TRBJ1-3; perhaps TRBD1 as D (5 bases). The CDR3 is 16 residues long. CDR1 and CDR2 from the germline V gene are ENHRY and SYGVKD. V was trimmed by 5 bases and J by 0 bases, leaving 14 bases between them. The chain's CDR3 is CAISRGPLSSGNTIYF. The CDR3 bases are TGTGCCATCAGTCGGGGACCGCTCAGCTCTGGAAACACCATATATTTT.

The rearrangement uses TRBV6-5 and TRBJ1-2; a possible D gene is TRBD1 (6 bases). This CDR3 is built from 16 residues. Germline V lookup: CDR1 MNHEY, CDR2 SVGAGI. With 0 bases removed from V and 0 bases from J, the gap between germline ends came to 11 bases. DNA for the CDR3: TGTGCCAGCAGTTACTCGATTACAGGGACTAACTATGGCTACACCTTC. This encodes CASSYSITGTNYGYTF.

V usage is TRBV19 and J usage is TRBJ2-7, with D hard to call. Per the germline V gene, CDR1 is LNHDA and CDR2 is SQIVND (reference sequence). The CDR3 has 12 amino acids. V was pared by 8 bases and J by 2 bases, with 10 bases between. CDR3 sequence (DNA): TGTGCCAGTTCATCGGCGGCCTACGAGCAGTACTTC. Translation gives CASSSAAYEQYF.

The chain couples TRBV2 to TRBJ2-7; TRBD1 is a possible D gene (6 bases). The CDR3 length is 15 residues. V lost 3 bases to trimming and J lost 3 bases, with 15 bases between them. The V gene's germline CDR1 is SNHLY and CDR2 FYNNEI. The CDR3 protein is CASSDRQGPIYEQYF. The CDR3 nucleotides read TGTGCCAGCAGTGATCGTCAGGGGCCGATCTACGAGCAGTACTTC.

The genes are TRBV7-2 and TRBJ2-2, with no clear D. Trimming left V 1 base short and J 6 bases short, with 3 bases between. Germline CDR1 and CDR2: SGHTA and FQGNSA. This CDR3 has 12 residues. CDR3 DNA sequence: TGTGCCAGCAGCTTAGAAGCCGGGGAGCTGTTTTTT. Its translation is CASSLEAGELFF.

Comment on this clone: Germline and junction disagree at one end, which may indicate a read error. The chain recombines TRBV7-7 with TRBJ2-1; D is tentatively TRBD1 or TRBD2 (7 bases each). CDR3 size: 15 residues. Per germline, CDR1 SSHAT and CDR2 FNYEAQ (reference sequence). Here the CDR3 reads CASSHRDSGANEQFF. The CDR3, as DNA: TGTGCTAGCAGCCACCGGGACAGCGGGGCTAATGAGCAGTTCTTC.

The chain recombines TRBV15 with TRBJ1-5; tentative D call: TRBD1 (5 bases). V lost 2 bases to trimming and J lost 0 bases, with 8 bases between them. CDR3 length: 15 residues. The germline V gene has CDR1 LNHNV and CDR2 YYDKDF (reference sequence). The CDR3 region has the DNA TGTGCCACCAGCAGAAGACAGCATAGCAATCAGCCCCAGCATTTT. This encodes CATSRRQHSNQPQHF.

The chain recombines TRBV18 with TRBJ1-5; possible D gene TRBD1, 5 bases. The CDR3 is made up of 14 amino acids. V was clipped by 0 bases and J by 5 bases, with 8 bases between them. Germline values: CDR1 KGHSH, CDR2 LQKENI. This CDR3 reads CASSPPGTDQPQHF. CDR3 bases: TGTGCCAGCTCACCACCGGGGACCGATCAGCCCCAGCATTTT.

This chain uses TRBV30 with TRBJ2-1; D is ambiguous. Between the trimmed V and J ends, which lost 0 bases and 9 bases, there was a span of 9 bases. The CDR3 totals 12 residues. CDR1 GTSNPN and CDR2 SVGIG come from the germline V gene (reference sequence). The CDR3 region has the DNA TGTGCCTGGAGTGTAAGTGTTAGTGAGCAGTTCTTC. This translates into CAWSVSVSEQFF. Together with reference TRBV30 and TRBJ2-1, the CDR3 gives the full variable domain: SQTIHQWPATLVQPVGSPLSLECTVEGTSNPNLYWYRQAAGRGLQLLFYSVGIGQISSEVPQNLSASRPQDRQFILSSKKLLLSDSGFYLCAWSVSVSEQFFGPGTRLTVL.

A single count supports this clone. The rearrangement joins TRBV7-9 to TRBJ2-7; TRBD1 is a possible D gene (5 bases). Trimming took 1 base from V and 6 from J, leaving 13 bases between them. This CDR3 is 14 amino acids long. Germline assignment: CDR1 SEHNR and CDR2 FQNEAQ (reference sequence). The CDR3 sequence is CASSLVPDKLEQYF. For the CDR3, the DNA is TGTGCCAGCAGCTTAGTTCCGGACAAACTCGAGCAGTACTTC.